The present T cell receptor (beta chain) was sequenced within a study of T cell changes during pregnancy in multiple sclerosis. Germline V gene sequence: CDR1 LNHDA, CDR2 SQIVND (reference sequence). This CDR3 region has 13 residues. V was clipped by 10 bases and J by 8 bases; unmatched bases: 12. Generated by immunoSEQ multiplex PCR, the TCRdb table keeps only in-frame clones and is missing some. The sample records around 56,000 clones, roughly 90% being singletons. The TCR was taken from a female donor with multiple sclerosis, enrolled in a pregnancy study. The sample here was peripheral blood, taken after pregnancy. The chain is built from TRBV19 and TRBJ1-1; 8 bases match TRBD1. The CDR3: CATRADREGEAFF. The CDR3 DNA follows: TGTGCCACCCGGGCGGACAGGGAAGGGGAAGCTTTCTTT.